One T cell receptor (beta chain) is described in this entry. What it binds is unknown. This sample is part of a study of circulating and synovial CD4+ cells in juvenile arthritis. The CDR3 contains 14 residues. J gave up 4 bases and V 4 bases, and 5 bases lay outside the gene matches. Germline V CDR1 and CDR2: MNHEY, SMNVEV (reference sequence). Whole-study results and caveats: Some such blood samples were as oligoclonal as synovium. Circulating pathogenic-like lymphocytes shared a substantially higher fraction of CDR3 sequences with synovium than bulk blood.

The assay was immunoSEQ multiplex PCR, and TCRdb's table has in-frame clones only and misses some. Found here are around 32,000 clones, roughly 96% of them singletons; the top ten hold approximately 0.18%. The receptor was isolated from a human donor with juvenile idiopathic arthritis. This chain uses TRBV27 with TRBJ1-2; TRBD1 agrees at 8 bases. The sample consisted of CD4+ T cells from blood. CDR3 in DNA: TGTGCCAGCAGTTCCCCCGGACAGGGCTATGGCTACACCTTC. Its translation: CASSSPGQGYGYTF.